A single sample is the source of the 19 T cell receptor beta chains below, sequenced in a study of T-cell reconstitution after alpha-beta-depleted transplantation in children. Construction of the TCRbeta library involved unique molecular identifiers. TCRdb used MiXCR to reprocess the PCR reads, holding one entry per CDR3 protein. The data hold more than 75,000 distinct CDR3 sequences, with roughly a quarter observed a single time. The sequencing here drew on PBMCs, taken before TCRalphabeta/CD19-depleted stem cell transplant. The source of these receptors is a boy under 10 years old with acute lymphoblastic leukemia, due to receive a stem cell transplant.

CDR3 DNA sequence: TGTGCCAGCAGCTCACAGGGTCGGGAGCCCCAGCATTTT. Protein product: CASSSQGREPQHF. The rearrangement links TRBV7-2 to TRBJ1-5; D possibly corresponds to TRBD1 (6 bases). CDR1 and CDR2 (germline): SGHTA, FQGNSA. Trimming cost V 4 bases and J 8 bases, with 12 bases left between them. This CDR3 is 13 amino acids long.

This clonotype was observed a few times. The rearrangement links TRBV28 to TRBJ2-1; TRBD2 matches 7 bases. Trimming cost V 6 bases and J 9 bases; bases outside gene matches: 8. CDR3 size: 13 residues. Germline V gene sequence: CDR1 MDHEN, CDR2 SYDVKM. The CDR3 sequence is CASSVRGGGEQFF. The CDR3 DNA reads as TGTGCCAGCAGCGTGAGGGGCGGGGGTGAGCAGTTCTTC. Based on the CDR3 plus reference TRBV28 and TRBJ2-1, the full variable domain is DVKVTQSSRYLVKRTGEKVFLECVQDMDHENMFWYRQDPGLGLRLIYFSYDVKMKEKGDIPEGYSVSREKKERFSLILESASTNQTSMYLCASSVRGGGEQFFGPGTRLTVL.

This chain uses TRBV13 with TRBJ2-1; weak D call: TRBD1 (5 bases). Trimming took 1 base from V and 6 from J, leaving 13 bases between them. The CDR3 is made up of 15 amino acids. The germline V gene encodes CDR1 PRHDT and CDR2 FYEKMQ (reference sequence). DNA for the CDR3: TGTGCCAGCAGCTTAGCCAACAGGTTGGGCAATGAGCAGTTCTTC. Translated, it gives CASSLANRLGNEQFF.

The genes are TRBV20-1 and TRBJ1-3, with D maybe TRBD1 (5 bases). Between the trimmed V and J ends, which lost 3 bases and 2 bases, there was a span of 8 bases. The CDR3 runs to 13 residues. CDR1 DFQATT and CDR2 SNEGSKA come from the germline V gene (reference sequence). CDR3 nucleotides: TGCAGTGCTAGTTCCAGGGCTGGAAACACCATATATTTT. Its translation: CSASSRAGNTIYF.

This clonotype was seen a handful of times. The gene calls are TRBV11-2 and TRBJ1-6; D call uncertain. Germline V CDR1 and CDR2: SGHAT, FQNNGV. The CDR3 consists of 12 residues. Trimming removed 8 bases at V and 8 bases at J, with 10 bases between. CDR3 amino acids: CASRNTHSPLHF. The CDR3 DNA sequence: TGTGCCAGCCGTAACACACATTCACCCCTCCACTTT.

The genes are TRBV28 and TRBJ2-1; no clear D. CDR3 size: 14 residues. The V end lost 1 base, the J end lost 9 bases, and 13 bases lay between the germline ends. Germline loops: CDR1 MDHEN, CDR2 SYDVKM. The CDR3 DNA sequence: TGTGCCAGCAGTTTATTAGGCCGTTTGGGTGAGCAGTTCTTC. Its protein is CASSLLGRLGEQFF.

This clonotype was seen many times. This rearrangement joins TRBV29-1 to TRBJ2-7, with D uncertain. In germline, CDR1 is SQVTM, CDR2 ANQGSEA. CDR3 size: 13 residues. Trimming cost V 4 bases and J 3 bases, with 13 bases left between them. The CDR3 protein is CSVAFTQGYEQYF. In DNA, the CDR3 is TGCAGCGTTGCTTTCACACAAGGCTACGAGCAGTACTTC.

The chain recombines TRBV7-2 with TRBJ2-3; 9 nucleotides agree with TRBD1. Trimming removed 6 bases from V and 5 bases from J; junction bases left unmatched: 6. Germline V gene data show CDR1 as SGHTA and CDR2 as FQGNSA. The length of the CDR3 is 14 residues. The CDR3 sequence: CASRPQGAEDTQYF. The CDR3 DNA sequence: TGTGCCAGCAGACCACAGGGGGCAGAAGATACGCAGTATTTT.

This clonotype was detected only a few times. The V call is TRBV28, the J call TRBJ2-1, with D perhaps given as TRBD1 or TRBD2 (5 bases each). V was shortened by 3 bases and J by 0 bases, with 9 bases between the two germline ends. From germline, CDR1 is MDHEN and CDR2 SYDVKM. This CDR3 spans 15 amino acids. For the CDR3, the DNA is TGTGCCAGCAGTTTCCGGGACCTCTCCTACAATGAGCAGTTCTTC. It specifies CASSFRDLSYNEQFF.

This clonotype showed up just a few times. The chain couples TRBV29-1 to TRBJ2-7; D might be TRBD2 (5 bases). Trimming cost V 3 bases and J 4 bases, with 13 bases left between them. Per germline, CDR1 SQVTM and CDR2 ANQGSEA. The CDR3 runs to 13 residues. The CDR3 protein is CSVEIQRSYEQYF. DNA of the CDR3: TGCAGCGTTGAGATACAGCGGAGTTACGAGCAGTACTTC.

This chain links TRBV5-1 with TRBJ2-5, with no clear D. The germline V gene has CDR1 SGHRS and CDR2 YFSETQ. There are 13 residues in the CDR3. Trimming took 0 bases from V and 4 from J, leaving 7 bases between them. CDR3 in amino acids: CASSLAARETQYF. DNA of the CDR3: TGCGCCAGCAGCTTGGCCGCGCGAGAGACCCAGTACTTC.

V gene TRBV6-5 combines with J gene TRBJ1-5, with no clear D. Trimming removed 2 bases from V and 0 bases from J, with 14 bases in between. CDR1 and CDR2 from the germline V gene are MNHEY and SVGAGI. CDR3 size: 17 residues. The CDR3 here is CASSYNPLTFSNQPQHF. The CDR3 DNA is TGTGCCAGCAGTTACAACCCACTAACCTTTAGCAATCAGCCCCAGCATTTT.

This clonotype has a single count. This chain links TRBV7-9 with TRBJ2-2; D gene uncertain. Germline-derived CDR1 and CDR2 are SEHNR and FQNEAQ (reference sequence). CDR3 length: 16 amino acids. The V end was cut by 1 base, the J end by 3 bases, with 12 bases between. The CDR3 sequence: CASSLVASRYTGELFF. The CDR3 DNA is TGTGCCAGCAGCTTAGTGGCCAGCAGATACACCGGGGAGCTGTTTTTT.

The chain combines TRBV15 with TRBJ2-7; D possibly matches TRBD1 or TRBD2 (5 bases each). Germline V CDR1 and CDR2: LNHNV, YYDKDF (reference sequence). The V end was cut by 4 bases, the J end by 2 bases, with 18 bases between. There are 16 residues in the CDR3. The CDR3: CATSTLGRGRTYEQYF. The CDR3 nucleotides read TGTGCCACCAGCACCTTGGGACGAGGCAGGACCTACGAGCAGTACTTC.

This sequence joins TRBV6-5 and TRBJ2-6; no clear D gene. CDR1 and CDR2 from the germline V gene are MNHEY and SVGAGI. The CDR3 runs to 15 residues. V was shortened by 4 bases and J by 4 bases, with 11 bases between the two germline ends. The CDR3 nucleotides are TGTGCCAGCAGTTTTCAAGTGAAAGGGGCCAACGTCCTGACTTTC. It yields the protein CASSFQVKGANVLTF.

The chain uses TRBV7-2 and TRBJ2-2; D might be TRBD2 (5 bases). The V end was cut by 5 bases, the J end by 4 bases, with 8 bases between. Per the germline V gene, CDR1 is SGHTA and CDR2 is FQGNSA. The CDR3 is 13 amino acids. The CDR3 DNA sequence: TGTGCCAGCAGCCGGGATCTCACCGGGGAGCTGTTTTTT. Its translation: CASSRDLTGELFF.

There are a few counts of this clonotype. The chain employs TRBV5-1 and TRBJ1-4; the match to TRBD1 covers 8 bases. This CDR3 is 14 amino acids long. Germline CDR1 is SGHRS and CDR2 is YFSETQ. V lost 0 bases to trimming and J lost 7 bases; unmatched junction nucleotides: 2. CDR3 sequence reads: CASSLGTGREKLFF. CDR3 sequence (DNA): TGCGCCAGCAGCTTGGGGACAGGGCGTGAAAAACTGTTTTTT.

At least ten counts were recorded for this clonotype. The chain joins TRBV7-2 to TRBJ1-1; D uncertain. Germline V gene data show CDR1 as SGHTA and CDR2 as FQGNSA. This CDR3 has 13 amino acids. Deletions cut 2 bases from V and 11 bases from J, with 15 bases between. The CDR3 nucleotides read TGTGCCAGCAGCTTACAATTGGGGAATGAGGCTTTCTTT. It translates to CASSLQLGNEAFF.

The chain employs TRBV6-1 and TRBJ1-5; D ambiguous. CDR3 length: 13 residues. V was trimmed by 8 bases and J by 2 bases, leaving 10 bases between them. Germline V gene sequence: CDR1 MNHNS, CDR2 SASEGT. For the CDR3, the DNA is TGTGCCAGCGGAATGACGGGCAATCAGCCCCAGCATTTT. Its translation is CASGMTGNQPQHF.